This T cell receptor beta chain was observed in a study of cytomegalovirus exposure and HLA in healthy donors. PCR involved 60 Vbeta and 13 Jbeta primers. Repertoires were generated with immunoSEQ multiplex PCR, while TCRdb's copy carries only in-frame clones and drops some. The data hold over 150,000 clones, with roughly 72% observed a single time. This clonotype was sampled from a man aged 30-40 years in good health and CMV-seronegative. The specimen sequenced was PBMCs.

The CDR3 spells CSVDSAGRGSSGYTF. The CDR3 DNA is TGCAGCGTTGATTCCGCGGGCAGGGGATCGAGTGGCTACACCTTC. V gene TRBV29-1 combines with J gene TRBJ1-2; perhaps TRBD1 as D (6 bases). In germline, CDR1 is SQVTM, CDR2 ANQGSEA. V shed 3 bases and J shed 7 bases, with 21 bases lying between them. The CDR3 is 15 residues long. Filled out from reference TRBV29-1 and TRBJ1-2, the complete variable domain reads SAVISQKPSRDICQRGTSLTIQCQVDSQVTMMFWYRQQPGQSLTLIATANQGSEATYESGFVIDKFPISRPNLTFSTLTVSNMSPEDSSIYLCSVDSAGRGSSGYTFGSGTRLTVV.